These 15 T cell receptor beta chains originate from one sample sequenced in a study of beta chain features in type 1 diabetes. Points from the study as a whole: All four CD4+ subsets from Type 1 diabetes patients carried moderately but significantly shorter TCRB CDR3s.

Their antigens remain unidentified. The isolated RNA, all of it, was reverse transcribed, so expressed TCRB transcripts were what got sequenced. Some clones are missing from TCRdb's copy, which holds only in-frame ones; the method was immunoSEQ multiplex PCR. The repertoire holds 500,000 to 850,000 clones, with around 15% as singletons. Sequenced input: naive CD4+ T cells from blood. The receptors originated from a man younger than 30 with type 1 diabetes.

This clone has more than one count but fewer than ten. The chain recombines TRBV15 with TRBJ2-2; D is unclear. The CDR3 contains 13 residues. The germline gives CDR1 LNHNV, CDR2 YYDKDF (reference sequence). V shed 9 bases and J shed 2 bases, with 10 bases lying between them. The CDR3 region has the DNA TGTGCCACAAGGACCGAAAACACCGGGGAGCTGTTTTTT. As protein: CATRTENTGELFF. Drawing the rest from reference TRBV15 and TRBJ2-2, the complete variable domain is DAMVIQNPRYQVTQFGKPVTLSCSQTLNHNVMYWYQQKSSQAPKLLFHYYDKDFNNEADTPDNFQSRRPNTSFCFLDIRSPGLGDTAMYLCATRTENTGELFFGEGSRLTVL.

This clone was counted between two and nine times. The genes are TRBV28 and TRBJ2-7; D is possibly TRBD1 or TRBD2 (6 bases each). The CDR3 spans 14 residues. V lost 3 bases, J lost 6 bases, and 15 bases lay in between. Germline CDR1 MDHEN, CDR2 SYDVKM. The CDR3 protein is CASSLGGQTGEQYF. CDR3 nucleotide sequence: TGTGCCAGCAGTTTGGGGGGACAAACGGGCGAGCAGTACTTC.

This clone was detected only a few times. The rearrangement links TRBV6-5 to TRBJ2-1; weak D call: TRBD2 (5 bases). This CDR3 spans 15 amino acids. Germline CDR1 reads MNHEY; CDR2 reads SVGAGI. The V and J ends lost 6 bases and 0 bases respectively, with 12 bases between them. As DNA, the CDR3 is TGTGCCAGCAGCGCCAGCGGAAGCTCCTACAATGAGCAGTTCTTC. It specifies CASSASGSSYNEQFF.

The genes are TRBV4-2 and TRBJ1-6; D possibly corresponds to TRBD1 (6 bases). The CDR3 covers 18 residues. CDR1 and CDR2 from the germline V gene are LGHNA and YNFKEQ. Trimming removed 3 bases at V and 9 bases at J, with 24 bases between. The CDR3 DNA reads TGTGCCAGCAGCCACAACTTATCGCCGCCGGGACAAAGTTCACCCCTCCACTTT. It specifies CASSHNLSPPGQSSPLHF.

This clone showed up just a few times. CDR3 region: CASSSGAGQGVNGYTF. CDR3 nucleotides: TGTGCCAGCAGCTCCGGGGCCGGACAGGGTGTAAACGGCTACACCTTC. The chain employs TRBV13 and TRBJ1-2, with TRBD1 matching 8 bases. The CDR3 contains 16 residues. J was trimmed by 8 bases and V by 4 bases; bases with no gene match: 15. The germline CDR1 and CDR2 sequences are PRHDT and FYEKMQ (reference sequence).

The sample holds many counts of this clone. The chain recombines TRBV28 with TRBJ2-5; 7 nucleotides line up with TRBD2. The CDR3 spans 13 residues. Germline V gene data show CDR1 as MDHEN and CDR2 as SYDVKM. CDR3 protein: CAAAGGIVETQYF. The CDR3 coding sequence is TGTGCGGCTGCCGGGGGGATTGTGGAGACCCAGTACTTC.

In this sample, this clone turned up a few times. This sequence joins TRBV7-2 and TRBJ2-5; D might be TRBD2 (6 bases). V lost 1 base, J lost 9 bases, and 15 bases lay in between. This CDR3 has 14 residues. CDR1 is SGHTA and CDR2 is FQGNSA in the germline V gene. This chain's CDR3 is CASSLGTTRVAQYF. The DNA for the CDR3 is TGTGCCAGCAGCTTAGGGACTACAAGAGTGGCCCAGTACTTC.

The rearrangement uses TRBV27 and TRBJ1-1; D gene unclear. V lost 5 bases to trimming and J lost 0 bases, with 13 bases between them. The CDR3 is made up of 15 amino acids. Germline V gene lookup returns CDR1 MNHEY and CDR2 SMNVEV (reference sequence). CDR3 protein: CASSPGPNVNTEAFF. DNA of the CDR3: TGTGCCAGCAGTCCAGGACCGAACGTGAACACTGAAGCTTTCTTT.

There are a few counts of this clone. The V and J genes are TRBV23-1 and TRBJ2-5; 7 bases agree with TRBD1. TRBV23-1 is labeled an ORF, and its function is uncertain. With 4 bases clipped from V and 3 bases from J, the junction kept 5 bases outside the gene matches. CDR3 length equals 14 residues. Written as DNA, the CDR3 is TGCGCCAGCAGTCCAGATACAGGGGAAGAGACCCAGTACTTC. It yields the protein CASSPDTGEETQYF.

This clone was seen more than once but under ten times. The chain is built from TRBV9 and TRBJ2-5; no clear D gene. CDR3 length: 13 amino acids. The V gene's germline CDR1 is SGDLS and CDR2 YYNGEE. V lost 7 bases, J lost 5 bases, and 15 bases lay in between. The chain's CDR3 is CASASFSGETQYF. CDR3 nucleotide sequence: TGTGCCAGCGCATCATTTTCCGGTGAGACCCAGTACTTC. Filled out from reference TRBV9 and TRBJ2-5, the complete variable domain reads DSGVTQTPKHLITATGQRVTLRCSPRSGDLSVYWYQQSLDQGLQFLIQYYNGEERAKGNILERFSAQQFPDLHSELNLSSLELGDSALYFCASASFSGETQYFGPGTRLLVL.

CDR3 amino acids: CASSLPTGNGRVEQYF. CDR3 in DNA: TGTGCCAGCAGCTTGCCCACAGGGAATGGGCGGGTCGAGCAGTACTTC. The rearrangement uses TRBV5-6 and TRBJ2-7, with D possibly matching TRBD1 (6 bases). Germline loops: CDR1 SGHDT, CDR2 YYEEEE. The CDR3 runs to 16 residues. The germline V and J ends were trimmed by 1 base and 6 bases, with 20 bases remaining between them.

V gene TRBV25-1 combines with J gene TRBJ1-1; TRBD1 might be the D (5 bases). Germline V lookup: CDR1 MGHDK, CDR2 SYGVNS. With 4 bases removed from V and 5 bases from J, the gap between germline ends came to 11 bases. The CDR3 is made up of 13 amino acids. CDR3 nucleotide sequence: TGTGCCAGCAGTGCCCAGGGTCGGACTGAAGCTTTCTTT. Protein: CASSAQGRTEAFF.

This clone has only a few counts. This chain links TRBV4-1 with TRBJ2-2, with 8 bases fitting TRBD1. J lost 6 bases, V lost 3 bases, and 6 bases had no gene match. CDR1 and CDR2 (germline): MGHRA, YSYEKL. CDR3 length: 15 residues. The CDR3 loop reads CASSHPDREAGELFF. DNA for the CDR3: TGCGCCAGCAGCCACCCGGACAGGGAGGCCGGGGAGCTGTTTTTT.

In DNA form, the CDR3 reads TGTGCCAGCAGCTTCCGGGATTTATCGAACTACACCTTC. The encoded protein is CASSFRDLSNYTF. The chain links TRBV7-2 to TRBJ1-2; D call uncertain. This CDR3 region has 13 residues. CDR1 and CDR2 from the germline V gene are SGHTA and FQGNSA. The V and J ends lost 3 bases and 10 bases respectively, with 15 bases between them.

The chain couples TRBV7-9 to TRBJ1-2; a weak D match, TRBD1 (6 bases). V lost 4 bases to trimming and J lost 1 base, with 16 bases between them. Per the germline V gene, CDR1 is SEHNR and CDR2 is FQNEAQ (reference sequence). The CDR3 is 16 amino acids. The CDR3 loop is CASSYIQGGSNYGYTF. DNA of the CDR3: TGTGCCAGCAGCTACATTCAAGGGGGGAGTAACTATGGCTACACCTTC.